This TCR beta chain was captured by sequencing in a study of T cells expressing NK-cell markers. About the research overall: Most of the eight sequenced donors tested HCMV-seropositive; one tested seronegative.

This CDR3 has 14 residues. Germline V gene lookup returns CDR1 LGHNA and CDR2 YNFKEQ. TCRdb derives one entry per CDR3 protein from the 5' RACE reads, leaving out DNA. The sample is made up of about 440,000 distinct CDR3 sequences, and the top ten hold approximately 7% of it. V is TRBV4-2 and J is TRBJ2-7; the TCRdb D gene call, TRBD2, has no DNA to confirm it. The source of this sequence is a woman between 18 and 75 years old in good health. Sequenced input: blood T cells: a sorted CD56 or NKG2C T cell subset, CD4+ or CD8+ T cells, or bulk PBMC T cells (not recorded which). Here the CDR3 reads CASSQELAAYEQYF.